This T cell receptor beta chain was identified in a study of metastatic and nonmetastatic thyroid tumors. Across the study: Comparison of repertoires was carried out across blood and tumor or nodule tissue from malignant and benign thyroid patients.

Study-wide findings and caveats: Across blood and tumor, TCR beta diversity in malignant thyroid tumors was reportedly significantly higher than in benign nodules.

Original processing notes: Between-group CDR3 differences, defined by clinicopathological status, yielded a distant-metastasis classifier for papillary thyroid cancer. TCRdb reprocessed the PCR reads using MiXCR. The V and J calls, along with clone size, are taken from TCRdb and not from the paper's own processing. The data hold 15,000 to 20,000 clones, with around a third observed a single time. This clone was counted at least ten times. The antigen is not known. Other DNA sequences in the same sample also yield this CDR3. All patients were untreated before thyroid surgery. The sequence was collected from a male donor with papillary thyroid cancer or a benign thyroid nodule (not recorded which). Some clones in this sample may be carry-over from other donors' samples. Sample: tumor tissue.

The CDR3 here is CASRTGGSYNSPLHF. In DNA form, the CDR3 reads TGTGCCAGCAGGACAGGGGGCTCCTATAATTCACCCCTCCACTTT. The rearrangement links TRBV27 to TRBJ1-6; 9 nucleotides match TRBD1. The germline V gene encodes CDR1 MNHEY and CDR2 SMNVEV (reference sequence). This CDR3 contains 15 residues. After removal of 6 bases from V and 0 bases from J, the junction contained 0 bases not matched to a gene.